The 14 T cell receptor beta chains presented below share a single source sample, sequenced in a study of blood T cell repertoires in COVID-19. The repertoire was sequenced with immunoSEQ multiplex PCR; TCRdb's copy has only in-frame clones and lacks some. The table lists roughly 80,000 clones, 91% of them singletons. The sample comprised peripheral blood. Source of these receptors: a woman aged 45-65 years in a cohort sampled during active COVID-19.

V gene TRBV4-2 combines with J gene TRBJ1-1; D is unresolved. Germline-derived CDR1 and CDR2 are LGHNA and YNFKEQ. The CDR3 extends over 15 amino acids. V lost 1 base and J 3 bases, leaving 12 bases between the germline ends. The CDR3 sequence is CASSQVSRRDTEAFF. The CDR3 DNA is TGTGCCAGCAGCCAAGTGTCGAGGCGGGACACTGAAGCTTTCTTT.

The chain recombines TRBV5-1 with TRBJ2-4; TRBD2 aligns across 14 bases. Per germline, CDR1 SGHRS and CDR2 YFSETQ. CDR3 length equals 19 residues. V was clipped by 3 bases and J by 8 bases; unmatched bases: 16. The CDR3 spells CASSYGLTGTSGSKDIQYF. The CDR3 DNA sequence: TGCGCCAGCAGCTATGGACTAACCGGGACTAGCGGGAGTAAGGACATTCAGTACTTC.

This clone was observed a single time. The rearrangement joins TRBV5-4 to TRBJ2-6; 7 nucleotides align to TRBD1. Germline CDR1 and CDR2: SGHNT and YYREEE (reference sequence). This CDR3 has 17 amino acids. With V trimmed by 4 bases and J by 0 bases, 7 bases remained unmatched. CDR3 sequence (DNA): TGTGCCAGCAGCCGAGACAGGGTCGCCTCTGGGGCCAACGTCCTGACTTTC. It codes for CASSRDRVASGANVLTF.

The J gene is TRBJ2-7, the V gene TRBV11-3; 9 nucleotides agree with TRBD2. V dropped 1 base and J dropped 1; count of bases not matched to a gene: 2. CDR1 SGHNT and CDR2 YENEEA come from the germline V gene. This CDR3 is built from 15 residues. DNA of the CDR3: TGTGCCAGCAGCTTAGGCGGGGGGGTGTCCTACGAGCAGTACTTC. This sequence encodes CASSLGGGVSYEQYF.

About this clone: The missing conserved phenylalanine or tryptophan at the end of this CDR3 makes a read error likely. The DNA is left out, because the CDR3 cannot be placed on it with certainty; the CDR3 is given as TCRdb lists it. The CDR3 here is CASSYSTRGPFH. The chain links TRBV6-5 to TRBJ1-2; TRBD1, as called in the table, went unchecked against the DNA. The germline V gene encodes CDR1 MNHEY and CDR2 SVGAGI. The CDR3 sequence runs 12 residues, both termini included.

The chain has TRBV5-1 and TRBJ1-1; the D gene is possibly TRBD1 (5 bases). V was shortened by 3 bases and J by 11 bases, with 20 bases between the two germline ends. CDR3 length: 14 residues. CDR1 and CDR2 from the germline V gene are SGHRS and YFSETQ. The CDR3 here is CASSSGGGVGSAFF. CDR3 DNA sequence: TGCGCCAGCAGCTCCGGGGGGGGTGTTGGTTCGGCTTTCTTT.

The chain has TRBV7-2 and TRBJ1-3; no definite D call. Germline V CDR1 and CDR2: SGHTA, FQGNSA. This CDR3 comprises 16 residues. Trimming took 5 bases from V and 2 from J, leaving 16 bases between them. CDR3: CASSAEVTHAGNTIYF. The CDR3 DNA reads as TGTGCCAGCAGCGCAGAGGTCACTCACGCTGGAAACACCATATATTTT.

A remark on this clone: Germline is not matched at one junction end, which may reflect a read error. The J gene is TRBJ2-2, the V gene TRBV5-4; 7 nucleotides agree with TRBD1. The CDR3 contains 14 residues. The V gene's germline CDR1 is SGHNT and CDR2 YYREEE (reference sequence). CDR3 in amino acids: CASTPPDRSGELFF. The CDR3 nucleotides are TGTGCCAGCACCCCCCCGGACAGGTCCGGCGAGCTGTTTTTT.

The chain recombines TRBV7-9 with TRBJ1-2; weak D call: TRBD1 (5 bases). The CDR3 has 16 residues. The germline gives CDR1 SEHNR, CDR2 FQNEAQ (reference sequence). V lost 1 base to trimming and J lost 2 bases, with 14 bases between them. CDR3 loop: CASSLEGGVPNYGYTF. The CDR3 DNA is TGTGCCAGCAGCTTAGAAGGAGGGGTACCGAACTATGGCTACACCTTC. The whole variable domain, filled in from reference TRBV7-9 and TRBJ1-2, reads DTGVSQNPRHKITKRGQNVTFRCDPISEHNRLYWYRQTLGQGPEFLTYFQNEAQLEKSRLLSDRFSAERPKGSFSTLEIQRTEQGDSAMYLCASSLEGGVPNYGYTFGSGTRLTVV.

J is TRBJ1-3 and V is TRBV18; 7 bases agree with TRBD1. CDR1 KGHSH and CDR2 LQKENI come from the germline V gene. The CDR3 length is 15 residues. V shed 3 bases, J shed 0 bases, and the junction held 2 bases outside the gene matches. Here the CDR3 DNA reads TGTGCCAGCTCACCGGACAGGAACTCTGGAAACACCATATATTTT. Amino acids: CASSPDRNSGNTIYF.

V and J are TRBV6-1 and TRBJ1-2; no definite D call. Trimming took 2 bases from V and 9 from J, leaving 7 bases between them. There are 11 residues in the CDR3. The V gene's germline CDR1 is MNHNS and CDR2 SASEGT. The CDR3: CASSELTSYTF. In DNA, the CDR3 is TGTGCCAGCAGTGAACTGACAAGCTACACCTTC.

This chain links TRBV28 with TRBJ2-1; 8 positions match TRBD2. Germline assignment: CDR1 MDHEN and CDR2 SYDVKM. This CDR3 is built from 13 residues. The junction had 7 bases not matched to a gene; V was cut back by 8 bases and J by 7 bases. For the CDR3, the DNA is TGTGCCAGCCAGGGAGCGGGAGAGAATGAGCAGTTCTTC. It encodes CASQGAGENEQFF.

V is TRBV6-5 and J is TRBJ2-1; TRBD2 is a possible D gene (6 bases). V lost 9 bases to trimming and J lost 10 bases, with 16 bases between them. Looked up from germline, CDR1 is MNHEY and CDR2 is SVGAGI. The CDR3 has 12 amino acids. The CDR3 DNA is TGTGCCAGTACCCGACTAGAGGCCGAGCAGTTCTTC. The encoded protein is CASTRLEAEQFF.

The J gene is TRBJ1-1, the V gene TRBV4-1; 10 nucleotides match TRBD1. Germline V gene lookup returns CDR1 MGHRA and CDR2 YSYEKL. The CDR3 sequence is 13 residues long. The J segment lost 5 bases and the V segment lost 4 bases, leaving 1 base of the junction unmatched. The CDR3 coding sequence is TGCGCCAGCAGCCGGACAGGGGGGACTGAAGCTTTCTTT. Its translation: CASSRTGGTEAFF.